Given below is one T cell receptor beta chain in context. Its antigen remains unidentified. Per-base qualities were not stored, and no clone one base away is much larger. From the germline V gene, CDR1 is MNHNS and CDR2 is SASEGT. The CDR3 runs 15 residues from the cysteine to the phenylalanine. Only the CDR3 region is kept as DNA, spanning 45 bases read in frame from base 1. V and J lose 4 bases and 3 bases, and a span of 14 bases separates them. The treatment or condition label on this specimen signifies: approximately 11-day PBMC culture with coronavirus spike peptide pools or control peptides (ViraFEST assay). The ViraFEST assay was used in the study, in which antigen-specific T cells were expanded with peptide pools and expanded clonotypes were subsequently identified by TCR sequencing. The convalescent patients' positive SARS-CoV-2 PCR tests were from March to December 2020, which was before the Alpha, Beta and Delta variants emerged in the United States. Each well held 1.5 million to 2.5 million PBMCs cultured with approximately 10 ug/ml peptide pools in IMDM containing around 5.5% human AB serum and approximately 10 IU/ml IL-2. On days 3 and 7, half of the culture medium was replaced with fresh IL-2-containing medium. Once the cells had been in culture for less than 11 days, the EasySep CD4+ T cell isolation kit was used to isolate CD4+ T cells by negative selection. PBMCs were separated from whole blood using Ficoll-Paque Plus gradient centrifugation and then either used fresh or cryopreserved at -140C. Triplicate wells were generally used for each culture condition.

This entry belongs to a study of vaccination and CD4 T cells after COVID-19 (dated by TCRdb to about 2022). General notes on the study: SARS-CoV-2 positivity had been established in the convalescent patients by nasal swab PCR, and mild disease was recorded in several of these patients and severe disease in one. Six males and four females were included in the convalescent cohort, with two Hispanic individuals, seven Caucasians, two Asians and one multiracial person represented. Participants got two doses of the Pfizer-BioNTech BNT162b2 vaccine (n=8) or two doses of the Moderna mRNA-1273 vaccine (n=2). Post-COVID blood samples from convalescent patients were collected a median of around 110 days after diagnosis, with a range of roughly 35 to 161 days. Post-vaccine blood samples were obtained a median of about 72 days after the second vaccine dose, with a range of roughly 14 to 241 days. For stimulating the cultures, overlapping spike peptide pools were used, derived from SARS-CoV-2 as well as from the common cold coronaviruses HCoV-NL63, HCoV-OC43 and HCoV-229E. Control cultures used a CEFX viral epitope pool as positive control, an HIV-1 Nef peptide pool as negative control, or no peptide. In around nine COVID-19 convalescent patients and a handful of infection-naive healthy vaccine recipients, the spike-specific CD4+ TCR repertoire before mRNA vaccination was compared with the repertoire after mRNA vaccination. Broader findings and caveats from the paper: In convalescent patients, nearly all vaccine-specific clones (304 of 307) were found to be mono-reactive for SARS-CoV-2 spike rather than cross-reactive with common cold coronaviruses. The study included relatively few convalescent patients and did not analyze early timepoints after natural infection. In convalescent patients, a median approximately 83% of post-vaccine SARS-CoV-2-reactive clones were detected only after vaccination, suggesting vaccine-specific priming. The median number of SARS-CoV-2-reactive clonotypes rose from roughly 20 after infection to some 37 after vaccination, but the change was not significant.

Receptor libraries were prepared by PCR. DNA from cultured CD4+ T cells was subjected to TCR sequencing with the Oncomine TCR Beta short-read assay at the Johns Hopkins FTIC core. The QIAamp micro DNA kit was used to extract genomic DNA from the cultured CD4+ T cells. Oncomine TCR Beta libraries from cultured CD4+ T cells were pooled with unique dual indexes and sequenced on an Illumina iSeq 100. Processing in the source paper ran as follows. Non-productive sequences were removed, and CDR3s not starting with C, not ending with F or W, or shorter than 7 amino acids were discarded. Antigen-specific clonotypes were identified with the MANAFEST web application by comparing peptide-stimulated wells with reference and other culture wells. To be called positive, a clone needed an FDR below 0.05, an odds ratio above 5, and a productive frequency above 0.1% in at least two of three replicate wells. Cross-reactive clonotypes were defined as significantly expanded in both SARS-CoV-2 spike wells and at least one common cold coronavirus spike condition. Similarity between CDR3 sequences was evaluated in R version 3.6.1 using Levenshtein distances (stringdist) and unrooted phylogenetic trees (ape). TCRdb ran its own pipeline on the public reads, namely fastp trimming at Q25 and MiXCR clone calling, and kept in-frame beta chains. When rows share a CDR3 protein, they turn into one entry using the most common DNA and genes. TCRdb assigned the V and J calls; the authors' analysis was not used. This sample comprises approximately 12,000 distinct CDR3 sequences, about 50% of them detected only once. The top ten clones comprise 30% to 35% of the sample.

This clonotype was obtained from a human donor who had recovered from COVID-19. Sequencing input: CD4+ T cells from blood, cultured in vitro. In this chain, TRBV6-1 is recombined with TRBJ2-3; 5 matching bases give a weak D call of TRBD1. The DNA is as follows: TGTGCCAGCAGTGTAAGGGGAATAAGGACAGATACGCAGTATTTT. This sequence encodes CASSVRGIRTDTQYF.